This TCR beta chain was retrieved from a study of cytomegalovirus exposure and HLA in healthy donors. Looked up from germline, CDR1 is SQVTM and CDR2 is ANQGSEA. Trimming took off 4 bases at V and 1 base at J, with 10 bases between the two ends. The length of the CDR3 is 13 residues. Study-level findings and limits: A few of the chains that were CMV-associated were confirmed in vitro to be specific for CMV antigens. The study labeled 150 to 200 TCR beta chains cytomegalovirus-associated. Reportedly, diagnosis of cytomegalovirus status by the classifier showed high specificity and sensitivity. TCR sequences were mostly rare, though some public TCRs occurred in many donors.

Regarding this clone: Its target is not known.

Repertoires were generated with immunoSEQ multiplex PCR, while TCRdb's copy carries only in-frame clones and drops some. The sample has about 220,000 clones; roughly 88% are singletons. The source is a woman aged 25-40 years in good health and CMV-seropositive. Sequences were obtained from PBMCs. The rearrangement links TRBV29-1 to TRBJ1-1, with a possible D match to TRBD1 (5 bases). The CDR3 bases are TGCAGCGTTGGGCCCGGGGGGAACACTGAAGCTTTCTTT. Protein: CSVGPGGNTEAFF.